The entry that follows covers one TCR beta chain sequence. Its cognate antigen is unknown. This sample was taken from a study of cytomegalovirus exposure and HLA in healthy donors. The ends lost 1 base at V and 2 bases at J; junction bases unmatched: 2. CDR1 is SGHTA, CDR2 FQGNSA, per germline. This CDR3 spans 15 amino acids. Whole-study findings and limits: As a later analysis showed, several of the most significant clusters appeared to be linked to common viral pathogens. Later analysis suggested most CMV-associated TCR beta chains were HLA-restricted.

With 60 Vbeta and 13 Jbeta primers, the PCR was carried out. Clones were sequenced by immunoSEQ multiplex PCR, and TCRdb holds only the in-frame ones, with some missing. The table lists fewer than 250,000 clones, approximately 80% of them singletons, with 2.9% in the top ten. This clonotype was sampled from a young man in good health and CMV-seronegative. This chain links TRBV7-2 with TRBJ2-1; 7 bases are shared with TRBD2. The sequencing input was PBMCs. DNA for the CDR3: TGTGCCAGCAGCTTAGAAAGCGGGGCCTACAATGAGCAGTTCTTC. Translation gives CASSLESGAYNEQFF.